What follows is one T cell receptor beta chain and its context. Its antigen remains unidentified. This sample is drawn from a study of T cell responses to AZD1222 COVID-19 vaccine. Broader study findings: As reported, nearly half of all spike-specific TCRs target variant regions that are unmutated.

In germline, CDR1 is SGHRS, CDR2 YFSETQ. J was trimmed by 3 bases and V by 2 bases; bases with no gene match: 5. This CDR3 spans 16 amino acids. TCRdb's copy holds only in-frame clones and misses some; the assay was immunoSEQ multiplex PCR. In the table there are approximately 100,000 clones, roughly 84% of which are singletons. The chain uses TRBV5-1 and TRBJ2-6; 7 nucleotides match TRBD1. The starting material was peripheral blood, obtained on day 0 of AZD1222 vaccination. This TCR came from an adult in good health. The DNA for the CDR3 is TGCGCCAGCAGCTTAAGGCAGGGGGATGGGGCCAACGTCCTGACTTTC. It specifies CASSLRQGDGANVLTF.